This note documents a single TCR beta chain sequence. The antigen remains undetermined. The CDR3 is 12 residues long. In germline, CDR1 is GTSNPN, CDR2 SVGIG (reference sequence). Trimming shortened V by 0 bases and J by 7 bases, and 7 bases separated the two germline ends. The sample belongs to a study of chemoradiotherapy in HPV16-positive cancers. Study in general: Candidate HPV-specific T-cell clones and common TCR motifs came from functional assays in two HPV16-positive patients. Study-level results: Candidate HPV-specific clones and E7-related TCR motifs grew in tumor during treatment. For HPV16-positive patients, expanding HPV-responsive T cells associated with longer recurrence-free survival.

Samples were taken several times over chemoradiotherapy. The protocol was immunoSEQ multiplex PCR, while the TCRdb copy is restricted to in-frame clones and leaves out a portion. The sample lists 4,000 to 5,500 clones, around 79% occurring once. The sequence derives from a human donor with HPV-associated anogenital cancer. The sequenced sample was tumor tissue, obtained from a patient who underwent chemoradiotherapy. This sequence joins TRBV30 and TRBJ1-5; D unresolved. For the CDR3, the DNA is TGTGCCTGGAGTGTACTCAGACAGCCCCAGCATTTT. Amino acids: CAWSVLRQPQHF.